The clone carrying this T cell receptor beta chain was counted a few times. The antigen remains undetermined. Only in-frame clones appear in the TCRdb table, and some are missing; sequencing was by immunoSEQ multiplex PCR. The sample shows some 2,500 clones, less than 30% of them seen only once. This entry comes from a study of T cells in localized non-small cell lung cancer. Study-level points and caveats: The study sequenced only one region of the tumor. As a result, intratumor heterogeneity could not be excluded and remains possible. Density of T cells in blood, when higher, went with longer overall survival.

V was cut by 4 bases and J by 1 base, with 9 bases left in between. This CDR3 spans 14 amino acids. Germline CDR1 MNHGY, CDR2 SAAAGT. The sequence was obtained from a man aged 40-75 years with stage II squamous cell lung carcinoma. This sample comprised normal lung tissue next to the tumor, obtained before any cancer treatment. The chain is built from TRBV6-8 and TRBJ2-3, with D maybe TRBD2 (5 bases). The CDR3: CASSWAGGTDTQYF. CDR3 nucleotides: TGTGCCAGCAGTTGGGCCGGGGGCACAGATACGCAGTATTTT.